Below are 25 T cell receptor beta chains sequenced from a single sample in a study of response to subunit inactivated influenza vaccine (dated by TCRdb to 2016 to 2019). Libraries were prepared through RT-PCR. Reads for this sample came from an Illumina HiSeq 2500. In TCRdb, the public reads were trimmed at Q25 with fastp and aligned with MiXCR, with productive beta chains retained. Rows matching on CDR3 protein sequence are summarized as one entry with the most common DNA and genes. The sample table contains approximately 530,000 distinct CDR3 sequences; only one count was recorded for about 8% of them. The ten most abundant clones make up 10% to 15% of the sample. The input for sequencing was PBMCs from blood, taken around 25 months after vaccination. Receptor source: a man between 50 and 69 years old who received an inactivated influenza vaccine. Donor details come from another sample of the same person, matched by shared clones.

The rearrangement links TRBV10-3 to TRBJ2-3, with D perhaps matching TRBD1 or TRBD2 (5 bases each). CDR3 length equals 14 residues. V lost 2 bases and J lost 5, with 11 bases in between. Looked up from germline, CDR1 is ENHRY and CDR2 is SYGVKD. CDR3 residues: CAISEGGPQDTQYF. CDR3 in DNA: TGTGCCATCAGTGAGGGGGGTCCCCAAGATACGCAGTATTTT.

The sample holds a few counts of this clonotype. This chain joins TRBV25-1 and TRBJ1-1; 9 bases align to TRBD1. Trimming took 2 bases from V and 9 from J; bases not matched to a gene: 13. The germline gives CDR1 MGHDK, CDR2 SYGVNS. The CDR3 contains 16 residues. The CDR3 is CASSESRTGGVAQAFF. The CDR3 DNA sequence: TGTGCCAGCAGTGAAAGCCGAACAGGGGGCGTCGCTCAAGCTTTCTTT.

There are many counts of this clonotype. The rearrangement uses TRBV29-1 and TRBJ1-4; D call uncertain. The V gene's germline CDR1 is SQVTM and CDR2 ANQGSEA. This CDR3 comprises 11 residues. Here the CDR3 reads CSGFFNEKLFF. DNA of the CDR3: TGCAGTGGGTTTTTTAATGAAAAACTGTTTTTT. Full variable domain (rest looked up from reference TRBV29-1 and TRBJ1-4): SAVISQKPSRDICQRGTSLTIQCQVDSQVTMMFWYRQQPGQSLTLIATANQGSEATYESGFVIDKFPISRPNLTFSTLTVSNMSPEDSSIYLCSGFFNEKLFFGSGTQLSVL.

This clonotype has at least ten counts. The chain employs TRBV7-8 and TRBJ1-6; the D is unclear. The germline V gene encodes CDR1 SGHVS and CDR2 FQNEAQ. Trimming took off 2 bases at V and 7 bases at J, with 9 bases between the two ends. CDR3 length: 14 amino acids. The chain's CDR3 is CASSLRMGNSPLHF. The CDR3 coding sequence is TGTGCCAGCAGCTTACGGATGGGAAATTCACCCCTCCACTTT.

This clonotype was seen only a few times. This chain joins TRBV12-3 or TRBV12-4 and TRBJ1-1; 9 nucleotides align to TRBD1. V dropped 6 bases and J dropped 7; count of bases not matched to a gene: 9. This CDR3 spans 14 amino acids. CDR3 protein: CASRSGQGLGEAFF. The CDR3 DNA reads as TGTGCCAGCAGATCGGGACAGGGTCTTGGTGAAGCTTTCTTT.

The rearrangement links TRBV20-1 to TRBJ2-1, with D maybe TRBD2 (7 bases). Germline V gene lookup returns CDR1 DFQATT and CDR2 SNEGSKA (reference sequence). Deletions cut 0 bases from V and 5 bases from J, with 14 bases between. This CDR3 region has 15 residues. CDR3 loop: CSARDARGRDNEQFF. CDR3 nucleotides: TGCAGTGCTAGAGATGCGCGGGGGCGCGACAATGAGCAGTTCTTC.

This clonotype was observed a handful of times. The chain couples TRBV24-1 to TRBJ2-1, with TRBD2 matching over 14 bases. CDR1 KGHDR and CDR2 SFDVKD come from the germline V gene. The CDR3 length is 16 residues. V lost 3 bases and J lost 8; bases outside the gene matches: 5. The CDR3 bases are TGTGCCACCAGTGATGGGGGACTAGCGGGAGTTTATGAGCAGTTCTTC. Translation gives CATSDGGLAGVYEQFF.

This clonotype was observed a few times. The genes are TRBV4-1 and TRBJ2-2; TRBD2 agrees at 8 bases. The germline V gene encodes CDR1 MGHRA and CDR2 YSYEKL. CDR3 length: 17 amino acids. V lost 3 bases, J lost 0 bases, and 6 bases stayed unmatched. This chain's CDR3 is CASSHFGGVSNTGELFF. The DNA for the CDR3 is TGCGCCAGCAGCCACTTCGGGGGGGTCTCGAACACCGGGGAGCTGTTTTTT.

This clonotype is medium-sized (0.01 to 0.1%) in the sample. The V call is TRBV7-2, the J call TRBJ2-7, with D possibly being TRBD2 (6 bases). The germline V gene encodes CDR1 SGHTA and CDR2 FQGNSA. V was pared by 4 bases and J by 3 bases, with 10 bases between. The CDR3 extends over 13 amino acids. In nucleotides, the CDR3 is TGTGCCAGCAGCTCCGGGACTTTCTACGAGCAGTACTTC. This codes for CASSSGTFYEQYF.

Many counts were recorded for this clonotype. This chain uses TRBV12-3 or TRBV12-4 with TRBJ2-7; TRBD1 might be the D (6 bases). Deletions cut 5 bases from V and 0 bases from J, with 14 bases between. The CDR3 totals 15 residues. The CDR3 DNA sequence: TGTGCCAGCAGTCACACCGGGACATCCTCCTACGAGCAGTACTTC. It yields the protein CASSHTGTSSYEQYF.

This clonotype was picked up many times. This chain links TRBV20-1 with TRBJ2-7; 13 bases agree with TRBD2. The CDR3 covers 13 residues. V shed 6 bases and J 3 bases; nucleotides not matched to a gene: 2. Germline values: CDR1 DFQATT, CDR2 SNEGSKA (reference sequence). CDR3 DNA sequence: TGCAGTGCCAGGACTAGCGGGGGCTACGAGCAGTACTTC. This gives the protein CSARTSGGYEQYF.

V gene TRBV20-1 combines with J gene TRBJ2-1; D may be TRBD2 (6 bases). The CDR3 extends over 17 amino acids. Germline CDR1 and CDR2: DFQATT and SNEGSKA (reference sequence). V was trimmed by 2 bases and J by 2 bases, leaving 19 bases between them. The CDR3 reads CSARKDGFSGPYNEQFF. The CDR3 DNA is TGCAGTGCTAGAAAGGACGGATTTAGCGGCCCCTACAATGAGCAGTTCTTC.

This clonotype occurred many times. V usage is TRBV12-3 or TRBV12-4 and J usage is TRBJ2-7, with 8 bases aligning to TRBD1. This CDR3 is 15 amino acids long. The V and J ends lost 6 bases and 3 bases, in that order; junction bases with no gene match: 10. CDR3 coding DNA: TGTGCCAGCAGCCGCGACAGGGGACGGGGCTACGAGCAGTACTTC. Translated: CASSRDRGRGYEQYF.

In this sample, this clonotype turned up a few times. Here the CDR3 reads CASSRPHNEQFF. Written as DNA, the CDR3 is TGTGCCAGCAGCCGCCCCCACAATGAGCAGTTCTTC. The rearrangement links TRBV5-6 to TRBJ2-1; D ambiguous. Trimming left V 4 bases short and J 5 bases short, with 7 bases between. Germline V CDR1 and CDR2: SGHDT, YYEEEE. The CDR3 runs 12 residues.

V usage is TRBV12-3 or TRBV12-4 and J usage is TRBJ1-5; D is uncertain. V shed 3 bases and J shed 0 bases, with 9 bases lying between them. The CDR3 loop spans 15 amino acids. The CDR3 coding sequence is TGTGCCAGCAGTTTGCGACTCCATAGCAATCAGCCCCAGCATTTT. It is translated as CASSLRLHSNQPQHF.

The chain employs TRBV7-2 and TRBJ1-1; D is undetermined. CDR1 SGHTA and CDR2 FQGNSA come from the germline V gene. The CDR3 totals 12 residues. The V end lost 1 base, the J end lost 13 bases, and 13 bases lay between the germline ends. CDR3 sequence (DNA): TGTGCCAGCAGCTTAGGGTGGACGGAAAGTTTCTTT. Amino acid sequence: CASSLGWTESFF.

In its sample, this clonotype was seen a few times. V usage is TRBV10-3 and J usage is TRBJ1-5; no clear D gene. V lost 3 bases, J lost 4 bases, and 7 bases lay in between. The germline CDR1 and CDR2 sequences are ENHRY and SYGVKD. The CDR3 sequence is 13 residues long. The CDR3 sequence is CAISDGPNQPQHF. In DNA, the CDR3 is TGTGCCATCAGTGATGGGCCTAATCAGCCCCAGCATTTT.

The CDR3 bases are TGTGCCAGCAGCCCCCCCCATATAGCGGGAGCGACCTACAATGAGCAGTTCTTC. Protein sequence: CASSPPHIAGATYNEQFF. V usage is TRBV7-6 and J usage is TRBJ2-1; 9 bases are shared with TRBD2. V dropped 5 bases and J dropped 2; count of bases not matched to a gene: 13. In germline, CDR1 is SGHVS, CDR2 FNYEAQ. The CDR3 contains 18 residues.

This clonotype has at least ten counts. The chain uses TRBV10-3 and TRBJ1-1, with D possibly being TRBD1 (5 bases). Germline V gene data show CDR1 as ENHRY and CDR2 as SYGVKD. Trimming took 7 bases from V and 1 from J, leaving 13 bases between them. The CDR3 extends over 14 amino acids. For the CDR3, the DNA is TGTGCCATCACCTCCCGGCAGGGGAACACTGAAGCTTTCTTT. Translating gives CAITSRQGNTEAFF.

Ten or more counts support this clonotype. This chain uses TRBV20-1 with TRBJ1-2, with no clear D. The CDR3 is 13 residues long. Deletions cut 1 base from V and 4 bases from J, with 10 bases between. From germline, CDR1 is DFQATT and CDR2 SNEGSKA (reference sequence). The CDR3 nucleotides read TGCAGTGCTAGAGCCACCACAGTCTATGGCTACACCTTC. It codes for CSARATTVYGYTF.

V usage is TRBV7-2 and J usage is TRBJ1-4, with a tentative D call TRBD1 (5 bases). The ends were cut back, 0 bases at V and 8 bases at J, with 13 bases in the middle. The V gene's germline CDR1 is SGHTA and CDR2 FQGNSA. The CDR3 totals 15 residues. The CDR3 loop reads CASSLAQGWVEKLFF. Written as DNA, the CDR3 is TGTGCCAGCAGCTTAGCCCAGGGTTGGGTGGAAAAACTGTTTTTT.

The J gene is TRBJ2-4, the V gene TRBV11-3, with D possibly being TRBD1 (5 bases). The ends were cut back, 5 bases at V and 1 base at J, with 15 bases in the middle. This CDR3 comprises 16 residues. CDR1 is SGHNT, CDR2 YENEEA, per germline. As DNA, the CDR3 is TGTGCCAGCAGCATAGGGGTGGGAATGGCCAAAAACATTCAGTACTTC. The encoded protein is CASSIGVGMAKNIQYF.

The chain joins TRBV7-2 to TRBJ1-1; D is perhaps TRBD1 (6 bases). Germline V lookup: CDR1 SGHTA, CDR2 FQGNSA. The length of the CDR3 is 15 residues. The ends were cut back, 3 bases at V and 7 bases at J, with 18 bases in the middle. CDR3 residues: CASSFGGGGGREAFF. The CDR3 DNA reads TGTGCCAGCAGCTTTGGGGGGGGTGGGGGCCGTGAAGCTTTCTTT.

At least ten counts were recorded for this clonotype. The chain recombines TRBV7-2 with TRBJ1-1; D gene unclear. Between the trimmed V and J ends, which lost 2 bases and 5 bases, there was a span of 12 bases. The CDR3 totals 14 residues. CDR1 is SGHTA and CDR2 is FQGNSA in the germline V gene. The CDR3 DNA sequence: TGTGCCAGCAGCTTAACTGTTGGTCAAACTGAAGCTTTCTTT. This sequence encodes CASSLTVGQTEAFF.

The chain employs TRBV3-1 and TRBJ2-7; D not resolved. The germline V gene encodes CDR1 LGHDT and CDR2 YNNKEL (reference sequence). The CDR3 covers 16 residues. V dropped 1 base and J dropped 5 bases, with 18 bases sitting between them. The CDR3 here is CASSQARRRGYHEQYF. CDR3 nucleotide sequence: TGTGCCAGCAGCCAAGCTAGACGAAGAGGTTATCACGAGCAGTACTTC.